The clone carrying this T cell receptor beta chain was picked up a small number of times. What it binds is unknown. Making TCR beta cDNA involved 400 to 600 ng total RNA and a constant-region primer. ARM-PCR, slightly modified, supplied the TCR beta libraries through three nested multiplex PCR rounds. It was with TRBV1-TRBV30 forward primers and a C-beta reverse primer that the first two PCR rounds were run, at approximately 10 cycles each. TCRdb reprocessed the multiplex PCR reads via MiXCR and lists one record per CDR3 protein. The table has over 35,000 distinct CDR3 sequences, 73% seen once; the top ten hold under 20%. Without any cell sorting, roughly 20-30 mg of bulk tissue yielded co-extracted RNA and DNA. Separate regions, five per tumor, were sampled. These data originate in a study of tumor-infiltrating lymphocytes in primary liver carcinoma. Study-wide results and limits: Detection in all five tumor regions applied to only about 7-24% of top clones.

Germline values: CDR1 DFQATT, CDR2 SNEGSKA (reference sequence). The CDR3 contains 13 residues. The ends lost 3 bases at V and 3 bases at J; junction bases unmatched: 2. The source material was liver tumor tissue from sampling region 2. The subset denotes: tumor region T2, inferior pole. This TCR was sampled from a man between 35 and 55 years old with primary liver carcinoma and hepatitis B virus infection. The chain is built from TRBV20-1 and TRBJ2-7; 10 nucleotides match TRBD2. CDR3 protein: CSARGTSDYEQYF. For the CDR3, the DNA is TGCAGTGCTAGGGGGACTAGCGACTACGAGCAGTACTTC.